Listed here is a single T cell receptor (beta chain). No cognate antigen has been identified for it. One base away there is no much larger clone; base qualities are not given. The CDR3 has 18 amino acids, counting the end cysteine and phenylalanine. Left in the record is the CDR3 DNA by itself, 54 bases read in frame from the first base. The germline V gene specifies WSHSY as CDR1 and SAAADI as CDR2. V was cut back by 2 bases and J by 4 bases, leaving a gap of 23 bases between them. This entry is derived from a study of chemoradiotherapy in HPV16-positive cancers (dated by TCRdb to between 2020 and 2023). Background for the entire study: Functional T-cell assays on cells from a couple of HPV16-positive patients defined candidate HPV-specific T-cell clones and common TCR motifs. Whether T-cell immunity against the HPV oncoproteins E6 and E7 changes during chemoradiotherapy and whether survival is affected by this immunity were examined in the study. The candidate HPV-specific TCRs and motifs were then tracked in TCR repertoires from more than 85 patients with HPV-related cancers. What the work shows at the level of the full study, not this receptor alone: Expansion of candidate HPV-specific clones and E7-related TCR motifs was observed in the tumor microenvironment during treatment, whereas no such expansion was observed for non-HPV-specific T cells. Among HPV16-positive patients, expansion of HPV-responsive T cells during chemoradiotherapy was associated with better recurrence-free survival. The functional definition of HPV-specific T cells was derived from only a couple of HPV16-positive patients, and the survival association was reported for HPV16-positive patients.

Library creation used the immunoSEQ multiplex PCR assay. Drawn from immuneACCESS, this table holds only the in-frame rearrangements with V and J called that TCRdb kept. Clones are partly lost; checked studies trace under half to an unresolved V gene and leave the rest unexplained. Counted in this sample were 20,000 to 25,000 clones; roughly 86% of them appeared once. The ten biggest clones cover under 6% of the sample. Repertoires were sampled multiple times during chemoradiotherapy, which allowed clonal expansion in the tumor microenvironment to be followed. In this chain, TRBV10-2 is recombined with TRBJ2-5, and possibly TRBD2, on 6 matching bases. Sequences were derived from blood, sampled from a patient who underwent chemoradiotherapy. This TCR came from a human donor with HPV-associated anogenital cancer. In nucleotides, the sequence is TGCGCCAGCAGTGAGCCGGGACTCGCCGGGGAGCGTGGAGAGACCCAGTACTTC. The resulting protein is CASSEPGLAGERGETQYF.